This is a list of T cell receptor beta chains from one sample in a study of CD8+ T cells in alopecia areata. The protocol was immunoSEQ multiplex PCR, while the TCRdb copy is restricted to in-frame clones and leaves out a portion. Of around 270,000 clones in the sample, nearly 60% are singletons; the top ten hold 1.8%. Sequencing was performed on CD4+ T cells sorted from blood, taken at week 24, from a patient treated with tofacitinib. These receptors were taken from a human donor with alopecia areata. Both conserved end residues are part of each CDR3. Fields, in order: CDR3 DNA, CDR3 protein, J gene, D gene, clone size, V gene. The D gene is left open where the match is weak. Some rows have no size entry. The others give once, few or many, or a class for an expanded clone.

cdr3_nt: TGTGCCAGCTCACCCGACAGGGACGCCTATGGCTACACCTTC
cdr3_aa: CASSPDRDAYGYTF
j_call: TRBJ1-2
d_call: TRBD1
clone_size: NA
v_call: TRBV18

cdr3_nt: TGTGCCAGCTCACCAGAGGGTGCCACTGAAGCTTTCTTT
cdr3_aa: CASSPEGATEAFF
j_call: TRBJ1-1
d_call: NA
clone_size: few
v_call: TRBV18

cdr3_nt: TGTGCCATCCTTACTAGCGGGGGGCTCTACAATGAGCAGTTCTTC
cdr3_aa: CAILTSGGLYNEQFF
j_call: TRBJ2-1
d_call: TRBD2
clone_size: few
v_call: TRBV10-3

cdr3_nt: TGTGCCAGCAGTGAAGTGGGACAACAAAGTAGAGCTTTCTTT
cdr3_aa: CASSEVGQQSRAFF
j_call: TRBJ1-1
d_call: NA
clone_size: NA
v_call: TRBV25-1

cdr3_nt: TGTGCCAGCAGGGGGTCCGCAGATACGCAGTATTTT
cdr3_aa: CASRGSADTQYF
j_call: TRBJ2-3
d_call: NA
clone_size: NA
v_call: TRBV7-2

cdr3_nt: TGTGCCAGCAGCGTAGAGGGGACTCGCTCAGGGTGGGATACGCAGTATTTT
cdr3_aa: CASSVEGTRSGWDTQYF
j_call: TRBJ2-3
d_call: NA
clone_size: NA
v_call: TRBV9

cdr3_nt: TGTGCCAGCAGTTACGGTGGCAGGGGAACGGGCTACACCTTC
cdr3_aa: CASSYGGRGTGYTF
j_call: TRBJ1-2
d_call: NA
clone_size: NA
v_call: TRBV6-6

cdr3_nt: TGTGCCACCAGCACCCAGCGGGGGAAATACGAGCAGTACTTC
cdr3_aa: CATSTQRGKYEQYF
j_call: TRBJ2-7
d_call: TRBD2
clone_size: NA
v_call: TRBV15

cdr3_nt: TGTGCCAGCAGCTTGGAGGGCAGGAGTGGCTACACCTTC
cdr3_aa: CASSLEGRSGYTF
j_call: TRBJ1-2
d_call: NA
clone_size: few
v_call: TRBV5-4

cdr3_nt: TGTGCCTGGAGTCTGCGGGGTAGCACAGATACGCAGTATTTT
cdr3_aa: CAWSLRGSTDTQYF
j_call: TRBJ2-3
d_call: NA
clone_size: NA
v_call: TRBV30

cdr3_nt: TGTGCCAGCAGTTACTCGAACAGGGGTACCGGGGAGCTGTTTTTT
cdr3_aa: CASSYSNRGTGELFF
j_call: TRBJ2-2
d_call: TRBD1
clone_size: NA
v_call: TRBV6-5

cdr3_nt: TGTGCCAGCAGTTCGACAGGGATCTATGGCTACACCTTC
cdr3_aa: CASSSTGIYGYTF
j_call: TRBJ1-2
d_call: TRBD1
clone_size: NA
v_call: TRBV28

cdr3_nt: TGTGCCAGCAGCTCAAGTCCTTCTAGCGGGGGGACTCAAGAGACCCAGTACTTC
cdr3_aa: CASSSSPSSGGTQETQYF
j_call: TRBJ2-5
d_call: TRBD2
clone_size: few
v_call: TRBV7-2

cdr3_nt: TGTGCCAGCAGCTTGGCGAAGCGGGGCTACACCTTC
cdr3_aa: CASSLAKRGYTF
j_call: TRBJ1-2
d_call: NA
clone_size: few
v_call: TRBV5-6

cdr3_nt: TGTGCCAGCAGTTACGGGGGCGCGGATGGCTACACCTTC
cdr3_aa: CASSYGGADGYTF
j_call: TRBJ1-2
d_call: NA
clone_size: NA
v_call: TRBV6-5

cdr3_nt: TGCGCCAGCAGCCAAGTCCCTTCGCCGGGACCTAGAGGGTTTGGCACTGAAGCTTTCTTT
cdr3_aa: CASSQVPSPGPRGFGTEAFF
j_call: TRBJ1-1
d_call: NA
clone_size: NA
v_call: TRBV4-1

cdr3_nt: TGTGCCAGCAGGCCGACGTTCGCTCAAGAGACCCAGTACTTC
cdr3_aa: CASRPTFAQETQYF
j_call: TRBJ2-5
d_call: NA
clone_size: NA
v_call: TRBV6-5

cdr3_nt: TGTGCCATCAGCACCGGGACAGGGCCTCAGCCCCAGCATTTT
cdr3_aa: CAISTGTGPQPQHF
j_call: TRBJ1-5
d_call: TRBD1
clone_size: few
v_call: TRBV10-3

cdr3_nt: TGTGCCAGCAGTCCCCGCCCGGGACTACAAGAGACCCAGTACTTC
cdr3_aa: CASSPRPGLQETQYF
j_call: TRBJ2-5
d_call: TRBD2
clone_size: few
v_call: TRBV27

cdr3_nt: TGTGCCAGCATCTACAGGGGCGTGAATGAAAAACTGTTTTTT
cdr3_aa: CASIYRGVNEKLFF
j_call: TRBJ1-4
d_call: TRBD1
clone_size: few
v_call: TRBV2

cdr3_nt: TGTGCCAGCAGCTTAAATTTGGCGGGGGTCAACACCGGGGAGCTGTTTTTT
cdr3_aa: CASSLNLAGVNTGELFF
j_call: TRBJ2-2
d_call: TRBD2
clone_size: few
v_call: TRBV7-3

cdr3_nt: TGTGCCAGCAGAAGGCTAGCGGGGATATGGAACACCGGGGAGCTGTTTTTT
cdr3_aa: CASRRLAGIWNTGELFF
j_call: TRBJ2-2
d_call: TRBD2
clone_size: NA
v_call: TRBV2

cdr3_nt: TGTGCCAGCACGCGGACAGGGTTGAATGAGCAGTTCTTC
cdr3_aa: CASTRTGLNEQFF
j_call: TRBJ2-1
d_call: TRBD1
clone_size: NA
v_call: TRBV6-5

cdr3_nt: TGCAGCGTCGACGGGGACAAACAACCCACCACAGATACGCAGTATTTT
cdr3_aa: CSVDGDKQPTTDTQYF
j_call: TRBJ2-3
d_call: NA
clone_size: NA
v_call: TRBV29-1

cdr3_nt: TGTGCCTGGGGGGACAGCAGGAGCTCCTACGAGCAGTACTTC
cdr3_aa: CAWGDSRSSYEQYF
j_call: TRBJ2-7
d_call: TRBD1
clone_size: NA
v_call: TRBV30

cdr3_nt: TGTGCCAGCAGTCGGGGTCCCGAGCAGTACTTC
cdr3_aa: CASSRGPEQYF
j_call: TRBJ2-7
d_call: NA
clone_size: few
v_call: TRBV6-5

cdr3_nt: TGTGCCAGCAGCTTTCTTGGACAAACCAACACTGAAGCTTTCTTT
cdr3_aa: CASSFLGQTNTEAFF
j_call: TRBJ1-1
d_call: NA
clone_size: NA
v_call: TRBV7-2

cdr3_nt: TGTGCCAGCTCTCCAAGGACAGGGAAAGATTCACCCCTCCACTTT
cdr3_aa: CASSPRTGKDSPLHF
j_call: TRBJ1-6
d_call: TRBD1
clone_size: NA
v_call: TRBV18

cdr3_nt: TGTGCCTGGAGTCCCCGGCGGGGAGAGCCCCAGCATTTT
cdr3_aa: CAWSPRRGEPQHF
j_call: TRBJ1-5
d_call: NA
clone_size: NA
v_call: TRBV30

cdr3_nt: TGTGCCTGGAGTGTTCGACAGCTTAATTCACCCCTCCACTTT
cdr3_aa: CAWSVRQLNSPLHF
j_call: TRBJ1-6
d_call: NA
clone_size: NA
v_call: TRBV30

cdr3_nt: TGCGCCAGCAGTCAGTTGCCGGGACACCCCCGGCGTGAAAAACTGTTTTTT
cdr3_aa: CASSQLPGHPRREKLFF
j_call: TRBJ1-4
d_call: NA
clone_size: NA
v_call: TRBV23-1

cdr3_nt: TGTGCCAGCAGCCAAGATGTCCTTGGGTTGATTTACCAAAACACCGGGGAGCTGTTTTTT
cdr3_aa: CASSQDVLGLIYQNTGELFF
j_call: TRBJ2-2
d_call: NA
clone_size: NA
v_call: TRBV4-2

cdr3_nt: TGTGCTAGTGGTTTGGATCGACAGGGGATCAATGAGCAGTTCTTC
cdr3_aa: CASGLDRQGINEQFF
j_call: TRBJ2-1
d_call: TRBD1
clone_size: NA
v_call: TRBV12-5

cdr3_nt: TGTGCCACCAGCAGCAGGAGGTTAGGGGACCCCATGAACACTGAAGCTTTCTTT
cdr3_aa: CATSSRRLGDPMNTEAFF
j_call: TRBJ1-1
d_call: NA
clone_size: few
v_call: TRBV15

cdr3_nt: TGTGCCAGCAGTTTGGCCGGGACAGGGCGTCATTCACCCCTCCACTTT
cdr3_aa: CASSLAGTGRHSPLHF
j_call: TRBJ1-6
d_call: TRBD1
clone_size: few
v_call: TRBV27

cdr3_nt: TGTGCCAGTAGGAAGTTGGGGACAATGGTGGCAGATACGCAGTATTTT
cdr3_aa: CASRKLGTMVADTQYF
j_call: TRBJ2-3
d_call: NA
clone_size: few
v_call: TRBV19

cdr3_nt: TGTGCCAGCAGTTTACTTAGCGGGGTCGGGGAGCAGTACTTC
cdr3_aa: CASSLLSGVGEQYF
j_call: TRBJ2-7
d_call: TRBD2
clone_size: few
v_call: TRBV27

cdr3_nt: TGTGCCTGGAAGAATGCAGGGGGCACTGAAGCTTTCTTT
cdr3_aa: CAWKNAGGTEAFF
j_call: TRBJ1-1
d_call: TRBD1
clone_size: NA
v_call: TRBV30

cdr3_nt: TGTGCCAGCAGTCTTTCGCCATTAAAACAGTGGAGGGCTGAAGCTTTCTTT
cdr3_aa: CASSLSPLKQWRAEAFF
j_call: TRBJ1-1
d_call: NA
clone_size: NA
v_call: TRBV27